What follows are 3 T cell receptor beta chains derived from one specimen sequenced in a study of early T cells in non-severe SARS-CoV-2 infection. MiXCR, run by TCRdb on the 5' RACE reads, gives a single entry per CDR3 protein. Of 25,000 to 35,000 distinct CDR3 sequences in the sample, 6% to 7.5% were seen once. The specimen comprised whole blood, sampled at baseline. Receptor source: an adult who was a healthcare worker with PCR-confirmed SARS-CoV-2 infection or an uninfected control (not recorded which).

This clonotype was counted only a few times. The chain carries TRBV12-3 or TRBV12-4 and TRBJ1-5; D uncertain. Trimming left V 3 bases short and J 9 bases short, with 12 bases between. The CDR3 is made up of 13 amino acids. CDR3 residues: CASSLAGLGPQHF. For the CDR3, the DNA is TGTGCCAGCAGTTTGGCGGGTCTGGGGCCCCAGCATTTT.

The V call is TRBV2, the J call TRBJ2-3; TRBD2 aligns across 8 bases. Germline V CDR1 and CDR2: SNHLY, FYNNEI. V trimming: 4 bases; J trimming: 4 bases; junction bases outside the gene matches: 7. This CDR3 has 15 amino acids. The CDR3 DNA follows: TGTGCCAGCAGTGTGGGACTAGGTAATTCAGATACGCAGTATTTT. Its translation is CASSVGLGNSDTQYF.

The rearrangement links TRBV7-2 to TRBJ2-1; 11 bases line up with TRBD2. This CDR3 has 16 residues. Germline lookup yields CDR1 SGHTA and CDR2 FQGNSA. Unmatched junction bases numbered 10, after V lost 5 bases and J lost 7 bases. CDR3 in amino acids: CASSLTVAGGQNEQFF. The CDR3 bases are TGTGCCAGCAGCCTCACGGTAGCGGGGGGGCAAAATGAGCAGTTCTTC.